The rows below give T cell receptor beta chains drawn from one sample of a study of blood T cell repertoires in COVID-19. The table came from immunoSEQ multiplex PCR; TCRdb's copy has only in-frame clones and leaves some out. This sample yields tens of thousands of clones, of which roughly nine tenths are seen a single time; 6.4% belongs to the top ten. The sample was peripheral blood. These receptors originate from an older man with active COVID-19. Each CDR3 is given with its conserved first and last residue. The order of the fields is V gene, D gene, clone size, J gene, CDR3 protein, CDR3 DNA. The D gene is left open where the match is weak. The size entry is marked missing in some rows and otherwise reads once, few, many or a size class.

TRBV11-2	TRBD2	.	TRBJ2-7	CASSSGGLYEQYF	TGTGCCAGCAGCAGCGGGGGTCTCTACGAGCAGTACTTC
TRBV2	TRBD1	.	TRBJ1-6	CASSIRGTPYNSPLHF	TGTGCCAGCAGTATCAGGGGGACCCCCTATAATTCACCCCTCCACTTT
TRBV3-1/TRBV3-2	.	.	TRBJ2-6	CASSQGPGGRSIYVLTF	TGTGCCAGCAGCCAAGGCCCCGGGGGGCGGTCCATTTACGTCCTGACTTTC
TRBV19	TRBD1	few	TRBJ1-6	CASSLGTDNSPLHF	TGTGCCAGTAGCCTCGGGACAGATAATTCACCCCTCCACTTT
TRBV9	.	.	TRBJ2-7	CASSPSPGPPFYEQYF	TGTGCCAGCAGCCCATCCCCGGGTCCTCCTTTCTACGAGCAGTACTTC
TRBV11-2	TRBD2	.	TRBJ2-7	CASRSRLAGTYEQYF	TGTGCCAGCAGGTCACGACTAGCGGGGACCTACGAGCAGTACTTC
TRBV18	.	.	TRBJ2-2	CASSRAGTGELFF	TGTGCCAGCTCCCGAGCAGGGACCGGGGAGCTGTTTTTT
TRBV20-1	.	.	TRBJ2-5	CSASFSRQETQYF	TGCAGTGCTAGTTTCTCGCGGCAAGAGACCCAGTACTTC
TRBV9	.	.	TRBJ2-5	CASSVGAGSQETQYF	TGTGCCAGCAGCGTAGGGGCAGGATCACAAGAGACCCAGTACTTC
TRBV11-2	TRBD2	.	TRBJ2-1	CASSSQRISGGASEQFF	TGTGCCAGCAGCTCGCAGCGTATTAGCGGGGGGGCCAGTGAGCAGTTCTTC
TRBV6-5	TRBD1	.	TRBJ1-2	CASSYSTGNYGYTF	TGTGCCAGCAGTTACTCGACAGGGAACTATGGCTACACCTTC
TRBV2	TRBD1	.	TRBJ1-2	CASSPGGTFNYGYTF	TGTGCCAGCAGCCCAGGGGGGACATTTAACTATGGCTACACCTTC
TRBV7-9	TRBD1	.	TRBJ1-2	CASSSADGQGHYGYTF	TGTGCCAGCAGCTCTGCCGACGGACAGGGACACTATGGCTACACCTTC
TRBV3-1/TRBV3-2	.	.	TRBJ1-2	CASSQEYRNGYTF	TGTGCCAGCAGCCAAGAATACAGGAATGGCTACACCTTC
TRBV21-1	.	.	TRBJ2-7	CASSKVGRYTYEQYF	TGTGCCAGCAGCAAAGTGGGCAGGTATACCTACGAGCAGTACTTC
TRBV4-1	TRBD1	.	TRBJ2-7	CASSPRDRDGREQYF	TGCGCCAGCAGCCCCCGGGACAGAGACGGGCGGGAGCAGTACTTC
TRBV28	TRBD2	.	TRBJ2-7	CASSPASGYEQYF	TGTGCCAGCAGCCCAGCTAGCGGGTACGAGCAGTACTTC
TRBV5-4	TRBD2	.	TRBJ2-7	CASGTGGTYEQYF	TGTGCCAGCGGGACGGGAGGGACCTACGAGCAGTACTTC
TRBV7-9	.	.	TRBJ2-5	CASSPKRAALGHQETQYF	TGTGCCAGCAGCCCCAAGAGGGCGGCCCTCGGGCACCAAGAGACCCAGTACTTC
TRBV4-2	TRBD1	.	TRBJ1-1	CASSQGQGDLEAFF	TGTGCCAGCAGCCAAGGACAGGGGGATCTTGAAGCTTTCTTT
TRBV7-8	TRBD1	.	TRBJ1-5	CASSSDRVKQPQHF	TGTGCCAGCAGCTCGGACAGGGTCAAACAGCCCCAGCATTTT
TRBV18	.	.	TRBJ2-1	CASSPSNSYNEQFF	TGTGCCAGCTCACCGTCCAACTCCTACAATGAGCAGTTCTTC
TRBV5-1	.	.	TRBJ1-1	CASSFKGSGSEAFF	TGCGCCAGCAGCTTTAAGGGGTCCGGTTCTGAAGCTTTCTTT
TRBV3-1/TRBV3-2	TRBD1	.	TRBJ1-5	CASSQAGTGGGSNQPQHF	TGTGCCAGCAGCCAAGCCGGGACAGGGGGAGGGAGCAATCAGCCCCAGCATTTT
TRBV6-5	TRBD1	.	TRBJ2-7	CASSQGTGVSHEQYF	TGTGCCAGCTCTCAGGGGACAGGGGTTTCGCACGAGCAGTACTTC
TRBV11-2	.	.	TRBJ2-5	CASSPGLRETQYF	TGTGCCAGCAGCCCAGGACTGCGAGAGACCCAGTACTTC
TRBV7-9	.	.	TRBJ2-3	CASSLVGTDTQYF	TGTGCCAGCAGCTTAGTAGGCACAGATACGCAGTATTTT
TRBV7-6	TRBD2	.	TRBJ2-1	CASSLELGTTLEQFF	TGTGCCAGCAGCTTAGAGTTAGGGACTACCCTTGAGCAGTTCTTC
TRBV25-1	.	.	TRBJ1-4	CASSLTRHPGNGKLFF	TGTGCCAGCAGTCTGACCCGACACCCTGGAAACGGAAAACTGTTTTTT
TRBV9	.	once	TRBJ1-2	CASSASAVGYTF	TGTGCCAGCAGCGCCTCGGCGGTTGGCTACACCTTC
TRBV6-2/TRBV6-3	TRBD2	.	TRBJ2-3	CASSYAAHSGLAGWSTDTQYF	TGTGCCAGCAGTTACGCAGCCCATTCGGGACTAGCTGGGTGGTCCACAGATACGCAGTATTTT
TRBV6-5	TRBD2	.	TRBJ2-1	CASSYASGGEGNEQFF	TGTGCCAGCAGTTACGCTAGCGGGGGGGAAGGGAATGAGCAGTTCTTC
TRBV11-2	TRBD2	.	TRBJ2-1	CASSLGLAGPRTYEQFF	TGTGCCAGCAGCCTTGGACTAGCGGGGCCCCGAACCTATGAGCAGTTCTTC
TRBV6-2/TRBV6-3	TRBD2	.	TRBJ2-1	CASSSSGTSGFNEQFF	TGTGCCAGCAGTTCTTCTGGGACTAGCGGGTTTAATGAGCAGTTCTTC
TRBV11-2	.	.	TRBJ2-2	CASSLGGSYGTGELFF	TGTGCCAGCAGCTTAGGTGGTAGCTACGGCACCGGGGAGCTGTTTTTT
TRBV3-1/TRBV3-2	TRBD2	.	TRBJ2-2	CASSQSGTSGGQAGELFF	TGTGCCAGCAGCCAATCCGGGACTAGCGGGGGCCAGGCCGGGGAGCTGTTTTTT
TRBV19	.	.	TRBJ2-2	CASSIQGLNTGELFF	TGTGCCAGTAGTATCCAGGGATTGAACACCGGGGAGCTGTTTTTT
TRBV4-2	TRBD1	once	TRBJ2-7	CASSLQGTGGFHEQYF	TGTGCCAGCAGCCTCCAGGGCACAGGGGGCTTTCACGAGCAGTACTTC
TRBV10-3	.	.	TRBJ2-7	CAIMGHPTVAREQYF	TGTGCCATCATGGGACACCCTACAGTAGCTCGCGAGCAGTACTTC
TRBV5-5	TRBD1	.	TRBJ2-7	CASSYPGQAYEQYF	TGTGCCAGCAGCTACCCGGGACAGGCCTACGAGCAGTACTTC
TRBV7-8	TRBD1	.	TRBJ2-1	CASSLRDRGNEQFF	TGTGCCAGCAGCTTAAGGGACAGGGGTAATGAGCAGTTCTTC
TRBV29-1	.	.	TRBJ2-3	CSVEEWASTDTQYF	TGCAGCGTTGAAGAGTGGGCTAGCACAGATACGCAGTATTTT
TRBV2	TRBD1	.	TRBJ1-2	CASSDRQGVRGYTF	TGTGCCAGCAGTGATCGGCAGGGGGTGAGGGGCTACACCTTC
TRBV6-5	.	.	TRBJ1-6	CASSTYEGPLHF	TGTGCCAGCAGTACCTACGAGGGTCCCCTCCACTTT
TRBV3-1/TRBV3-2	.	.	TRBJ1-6	CASRYGNSPLHF	TGTGCCAGCAGATACGGGAATTCACCCCTCCACTTT
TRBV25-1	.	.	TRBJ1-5	CASTGGGLNQPQHF	TGTGCCAGCACTGGGGGGGGGCTCAATCAGCCCCAGCATTTT
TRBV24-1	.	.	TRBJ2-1	CATSAVTDYNEQFF	TGTGCCACCAGTGCTGTGACAGATTACAATGAGCAGTTCTTC
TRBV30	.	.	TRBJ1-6	CAWSRSSPLHF	TGTGCCTGGAGTCGGAGCTCACCCCTCCACTTT
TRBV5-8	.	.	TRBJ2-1	CASSSNSRSSYNEQFF	TGTGCCAGCAGCTCTAATAGCCGATCGAGTTACAATGAGCAGTTCTTC
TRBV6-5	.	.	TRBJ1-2	CASSYQGGAPYGYTF	TGTGCCAGCAGTTACCAAGGGGGGGCGCCGTATGGCTACACCTTC
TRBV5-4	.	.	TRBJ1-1	CASSGQPGDTEAFF	TGTGCCAGCAGCGGACAGCCAGGGGACACTGAAGCTTTCTTT
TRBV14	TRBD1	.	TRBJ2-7	CASSHGSGTGSYEQYF	TGTGCCAGCAGCCATGGATCCGGGACAGGGAGCTACGAGCAGTACTTC
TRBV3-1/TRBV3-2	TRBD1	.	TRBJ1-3	CASSQPGTGYSGNTIYF	TGTGCCAGCAGCCAACCCGGGACAGGATACTCTGGAAACACCATATATTTT
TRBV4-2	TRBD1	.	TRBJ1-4	CASSQVDRGSEKLFF	TGTGCCAGCAGCCAAGTTGACAGGGGCAGTGAAAAACTGTTTTTT
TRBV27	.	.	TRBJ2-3	CASMQGGTDTQYF	TGTGCCAGCATGCAGGGTGGCACAGATACGCAGTATTTT